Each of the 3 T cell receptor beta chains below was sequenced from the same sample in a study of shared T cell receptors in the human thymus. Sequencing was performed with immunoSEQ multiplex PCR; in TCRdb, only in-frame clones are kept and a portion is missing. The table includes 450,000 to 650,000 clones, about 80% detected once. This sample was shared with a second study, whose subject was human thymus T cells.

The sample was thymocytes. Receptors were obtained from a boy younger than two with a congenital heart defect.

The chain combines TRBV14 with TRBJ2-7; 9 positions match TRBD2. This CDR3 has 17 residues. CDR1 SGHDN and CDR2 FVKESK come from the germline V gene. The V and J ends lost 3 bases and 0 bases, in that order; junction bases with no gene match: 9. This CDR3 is CASSQGEEREDSYEQYF. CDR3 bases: TGTGCCAGCAGCCAGGGGGAAGAGCGGGAGGACTCCTACGAGCAGTACTTC.

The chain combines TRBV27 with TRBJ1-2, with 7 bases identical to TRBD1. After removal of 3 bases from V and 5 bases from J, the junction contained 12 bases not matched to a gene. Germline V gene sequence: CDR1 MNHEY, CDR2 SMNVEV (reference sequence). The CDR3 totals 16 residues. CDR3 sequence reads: CASSFLKQGLMYGYTF. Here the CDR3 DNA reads TGTGCCAGCAGTTTCCTTAAACAGGGGCTCATGTATGGCTACACCTTC.

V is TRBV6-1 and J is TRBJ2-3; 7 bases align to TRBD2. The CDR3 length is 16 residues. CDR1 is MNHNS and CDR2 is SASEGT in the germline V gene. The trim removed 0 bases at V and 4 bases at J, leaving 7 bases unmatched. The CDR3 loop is CASSEANGRSPDTQYF. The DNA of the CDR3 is TGTGCCAGCAGTGAAGCAAACGGGAGGTCCCCAGATACGCAGTATTTT.